The 26 T cell receptor beta chains below were found in one sample sequenced in a study of cytomegalovirus exposure and HLA in healthy donors. Generated by immunoSEQ multiplex PCR, the TCRdb table keeps only in-frame clones and is missing some. The data show about 220,000 clones, roughly 83% seen once. What was sequenced was PBMCs. Receptor source: a woman aged 25-40 years in good health and CMV-seropositive.

The V and J genes are TRBV19 and TRBJ1-2; weak D call: TRBD1 (5 bases). The CDR3 contains 13 residues. The germline gives CDR1 LNHDA, CDR2 SQIVND (reference sequence). V was shortened by 5 bases and J by 3 bases, with 10 bases between the two germline ends. The DNA of the CDR3 is TGTGCCAGTAGTCACCTGGGGGACTATGGCTACACCTTC. Encoded protein: CASSHLGDYGYTF.

The rearrangement joins TRBV11-2 to TRBJ1-1, with 8 bases lining up with TRBD1. V trimming: 8 bases; J trimming: 11 bases; junction bases outside the gene matches: 19. The CDR3 length is 15 residues. Germline loops: CDR1 SGHAT, CDR2 FQNNGV. Here the CDR3 reads CASHSINRLGQGAFF. CDR3 sequence (DNA): TGTGCCAGCCACTCAATTAACCGCCTCGGACAGGGTGCTTTCTTT. Full variable domain (outside the CDR3, taken from reference TRBV11-2 and TRBJ1-1): EAGVAQSPRYKIIEKRQSVAFWCNPISGHATLYWYQQILGQGPKLLIQFQNNGVVDDSQLPKDRFSAERLKGVDSTLKIQPAKLEDSAVYLCASHSINRLGQGAFFGQGTRLTVV.

CDR3 amino acids: CASSSSTSGSRTGELFF. As DNA, the CDR3 is TGTGCCAGCAGCTCTAGCACTAGCGGGAGTAGAACCGGGGAGCTGTTTTTT. The chain combines TRBV7-9 with TRBJ2-2, with 11 bases aligning to TRBD2. V was pared by 4 bases and J by 5 bases, with 9 bases of the junction left unmatched. Per germline, CDR1 SEHNR and CDR2 FQNEAQ (reference sequence). The CDR3 has 17 residues.

The CDR3 loop reads CASSLGTSVGPGELFF. CDR3 sequence (DNA): TGTGCCAGCAGCTTAGGGACGTCCGTCGGTCCCGGGGAGCTGTTTTTT. The chain has TRBV7-2 and TRBJ2-2; D is unclear. The V end lost 1 base, the J end lost 6 bases, and 15 bases lay between the germline ends. The CDR3 runs 16 residues. CDR1 and CDR2 (germline): SGHTA, FQGNSA.

This clone was seen only once. V usage is TRBV5-1 and J usage is TRBJ1-1; the match to TRBD1 covers 8 bases. V lost 0 bases to trimming and J lost 4 bases; unmatched junction nucleotides: 8. Germline CDR1 and CDR2: SGHRS and YFSETQ. There are 16 residues in the CDR3. CDR3 sequence (DNA): TGCGCCAGCAGCTTGGATGGGACAGGCTCTTTCACTGAAGCTTTCTTT. Its protein product is CASSLDGTGSFTEAFF.

The genes are TRBV12-5 and TRBJ1-1; D gene unclear. The germline CDR1 and CDR2 sequences are LGHNT and FRNRAP. This CDR3 spans 12 amino acids. Trimming pared 3 bases from V and 1 base from J, leaving 3 bases between. This CDR3 reads CASGFGNTEAFF. Here the CDR3 DNA reads TGTGCTAGTGGTTTCGGGAACACTGAAGCTTTCTTT.

The rearrangement uses TRBV25-1 and TRBJ2-7; 9 nucleotides line up with TRBD1. Losses at the gene ends were 4 bases for V and 6 bases for J; bases not matched to a gene: 10. CDR3 size: 15 residues. CDR1 and CDR2 from the germline V gene are MGHDK and SYGVNS. CDR3 loop: CASSAAGTGIGEQYF. For the CDR3, the DNA is TGTGCCAGCAGTGCCGCCGGGACAGGGATTGGCGAGCAGTACTTC.

This rearrangement joins TRBV30 to TRBJ1-1, with D perhaps matching TRBD1 (6 bases). V lost 5 bases to trimming and J lost 5 bases, with 12 bases between them. The germline V gene encodes CDR1 GTSNPN and CDR2 SVGIG (reference sequence). This CDR3 contains 12 residues. Here the CDR3 DNA reads TGTGCCTGGGACGAACAGGGAACTGAAGCTTTCTTT. This sequence encodes CAWDEQGTEAFF.

CDR3 in amino acids: CASRQGSYEQYF. The CDR3 coding sequence is TGTGCCAGCAGGCAGGGGTCCTACGAGCAGTACTTC. This sequence joins TRBV28 and TRBJ2-7; a weak D match, TRBD1 (6 bases). This CDR3 region has 12 residues. The germline V gene encodes CDR1 MDHEN and CDR2 SYDVKM. Trimming stripped 6 bases from V and 1 base from J, with 7 bases between.

The chain carries TRBV6-5 and TRBJ2-1; 9 bases are a match to TRBD2. V shed 0 bases and J 5 bases; nucleotides not matched to a gene: 2. Germline V gene sequence: CDR1 MNHEY, CDR2 SVGAGI. This CDR3 has 15 residues. This chain's CDR3 is CASSYSTSGDNEQFF. The CDR3 bases are TGTGCCAGCAGTTACTCGACTAGCGGTGACAATGAGCAGTTCTTC.

This sequence joins TRBV4-3 and TRBJ2-7; D uncertain. The V end was cut by 0 bases, the J end by 6 bases, with 9 bases between. CDR3 length: 13 residues. Looked up from germline, CDR1 is LGHNA and CDR2 is YSLEER. Here the CDR3 reads CASSQDRASEQYF. The DNA of the CDR3 is TGCGCCAGCAGCCAAGATAGGGCCTCCGAGCAGTACTTC.

The chain carries TRBV6-1 and TRBJ1-1; tentatively, D is TRBD1 (5 bases). CDR3 length equals 14 residues. The germline V and J ends were trimmed by 2 bases and 0 bases, with 7 bases remaining between them. Germline values: CDR1 MNHNS, CDR2 SASEGT. Here the CDR3 reads CASSERGLNTEAFF. CDR3 in DNA: TGTGCCAGCAGTGAACGGGGCCTGAACACTGAAGCTTTCTTT.

This chain links TRBV18 with TRBJ1-1, with D possibly TRBD1 on 6 matching bases. V was pared by 0 bases and J by 3 bases, with 11 bases between. CDR1 and CDR2 from the germline V gene are KGHSH and LQKENI. The CDR3 sequence is 15 residues long. The DNA of the CDR3 is TGTGCCAGCTCACCACCTTTTCAGGGGTACACTGAAGCTTTCTTT. This sequence encodes CASSPPFQGYTEAFF.

This clone was counted once. CDR3: CASSYSSTQGDYGYTF. The CDR3 nucleotides are TGTGCCAGCAGTTACTCGTCCACGCAGGGGGACTATGGCTACACCTTC. This sequence joins TRBV6-6 and TRBJ1-2, with TRBD1 identical over 7 bases. Looked up from germline, CDR1 is MNHNY and CDR2 is SVGAGI (reference sequence). CDR3 length: 16 residues. V trimming: 0 bases; J trimming: 3 bases; junction bases outside the gene matches: 7.

The chain is built from TRBV7-2 and TRBJ1-1; no clear D gene. The length of the CDR3 is 13 residues. CDR1 SGHTA and CDR2 FQGNSA come from the germline V gene. V was clipped by 3 bases and J by 1 base, with 6 bases between them. CDR3 coding DNA: TGTGCCAGCAGCTTTGAGCCGAACACTGAAGCTTTCTTT. It translates to CASSFEPNTEAFF.

This chain connects TRBV4-1 to TRBJ2-7, with a weak D call TRBD1 (6 bases). The CDR3 spans 14 residues. The germline V and J ends were trimmed by 3 bases and 1 base, with 10 bases remaining between them. Germline loops: CDR1 MGHRA, CDR2 YSYEKL. CDR3 bases: TGCGCCAGCAGCCAGACGGGACAATCCTACGAGCAGTACTTC. This encodes CASSQTGQSYEQYF.

The chain links TRBV28 to TRBJ2-6; unclear D gene. This CDR3 region has 12 residues. Germline CDR1 MDHEN, CDR2 SYDVKM. Trimming cost V 8 bases and J 2 bases, with 4 bases left between them. CDR3 sequence: CASEAGANVLTF. As DNA, the CDR3 is TGTGCCAGCGAGGCTGGGGCCAACGTCCTGACTTTC.

This chain connects TRBV6-5 to TRBJ2-7, with 8 nucleotides matching TRBD2. The CDR3 sequence is 14 residues long. The germline V gene encodes CDR1 MNHEY and CDR2 SVGAGI. V lost 0 bases to trimming and J lost 3 bases; unmatched junction nucleotides: 1. Here the CDR3 DNA reads TGTGCCAGCAGTTACTCCGCGGGAGGCTACGAGCAGTACTTC. Amino acid sequence: CASSYSAGGYEQYF.

The V and J genes are TRBV27 and TRBJ1-2, with unresolved D. V lost 2 bases to trimming and J lost 8 bases, with 12 bases between them. The CDR3 totals 13 residues. Looked up from germline, CDR1 is MNHEY and CDR2 is SMNVEV (reference sequence). CDR3 sequence: CASSLQGLGGYTF. The CDR3 nucleotides read TGTGCCAGCAGTTTACAAGGGCTAGGGGGCTACACCTTC.

This clone is a singleton in its sample. This rearrangement joins TRBV28 to TRBJ2-3, with D perhaps being TRBD1 or TRBD2 (5 bases each). This CDR3 region has 13 residues. Germline CDR1 is MDHEN and CDR2 is SYDVKM. The ends were cut back, 2 bases at V and 3 bases at J, with 6 bases in the middle. The CDR3, as DNA: TGTGCCAGCAGTTTAGAGGGGACAGATACGCAGTATTTT. It specifies CASSLEGTDTQYF.

The rearrangement joins TRBV5-1 to TRBJ1-2; possible D gene TRBD1, 5 bases. Between the trimmed V and J ends, which lost 0 bases and 7 bases, there was a span of 22 bases. Germline V CDR1 and CDR2: SGHRS, YFSETQ. CDR3 length: 17 amino acids. The CDR3 protein is CASSLAGGTATQGGYTF. In DNA, the CDR3 is TGCGCCAGCAGCTTGGCGGGAGGGACGGCGACCCAGGGTGGCTACACCTTC.

The chain uses TRBV7-2 and TRBJ2-7; D possibly matches TRBD1 or TRBD2 (5 bases each). The V gene lost 7 bases and the J gene lost 2 bases, with 15 bases spanning the gap. The germline CDR1 and CDR2 sequences are SGHTA and FQGNSA. This CDR3 comprises 14 residues. The CDR3 DNA sequence: TGTGCCAGCACCAAACGGGACGGACCCTACGAGCAGTACTTC. Its translation: CASTKRDGPYEQYF.

In this sample, this clone turned up a few times. This sequence joins TRBV12-5 and TRBJ1-2; the match to TRBD1 covers 9 bases. After removal of 5 bases from V and 6 bases from J, the junction contained 13 bases not matched to a gene. CDR1 is LGHNT and CDR2 is FRNRAP in the germline V gene. The CDR3 has 16 amino acids. This CDR3 is CASGILGGTGYNGYTF. DNA of the CDR3: TGTGCTAGTGGTATACTAGGGGGGACAGGGTATAATGGCTACACCTTC.

The sample holds a few counts of this clone. The chain links TRBV7-2 to TRBJ2-3; 13 bases align to TRBD2. With V trimmed by 4 bases and J by 1 base, 8 bases remained unmatched. Looked up from germline, CDR1 is SGHTA and CDR2 is FQGNSA. The CDR3 contains 18 residues. This CDR3 is CASSSFMGTSGGTDTQYF. As DNA, the CDR3 is TGTGCCAGCAGCTCATTTATGGGGACTAGCGGGGGCACAGATACGCAGTATTTT.

The genes are TRBV6-5 and TRBJ1-2, with TRBD1 as a possible D gene (5 bases). Germline V CDR1 and CDR2: MNHEY, SVGAGI. The CDR3 runs 14 residues. With 2 bases removed from V and 4 bases from J, the gap between germline ends came to 11 bases. The CDR3 reads CASSYGGLSYGYTF. The CDR3 DNA sequence: TGTGCCAGCAGTTACGGGGGGTTGAGCTATGGCTACACCTTC.

V and J are TRBV28 and TRBJ1-1; D gene uncertain. Germline CDR1 MDHEN, CDR2 SYDVKM. The CDR3 is 11 amino acids. CDR3 amino acids: CGSRGLTEAFF. For the CDR3, the DNA is TGTGGCAGTCGCGGATTGACTGAAGCTTTCTTT.